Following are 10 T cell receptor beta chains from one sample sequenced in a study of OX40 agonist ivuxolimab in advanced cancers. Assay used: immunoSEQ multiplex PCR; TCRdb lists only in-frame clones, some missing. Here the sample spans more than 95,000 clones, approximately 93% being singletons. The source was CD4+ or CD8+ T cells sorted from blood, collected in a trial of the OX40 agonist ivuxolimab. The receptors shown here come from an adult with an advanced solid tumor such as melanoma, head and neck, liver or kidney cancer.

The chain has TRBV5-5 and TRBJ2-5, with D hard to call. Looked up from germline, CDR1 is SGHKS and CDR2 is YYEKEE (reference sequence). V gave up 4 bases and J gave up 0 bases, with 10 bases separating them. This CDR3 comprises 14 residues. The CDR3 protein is CASSAIGHQETQYF. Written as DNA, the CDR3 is TGTGCCAGCAGCGCCATAGGACACCAAGAGACCCAGTACTTC.

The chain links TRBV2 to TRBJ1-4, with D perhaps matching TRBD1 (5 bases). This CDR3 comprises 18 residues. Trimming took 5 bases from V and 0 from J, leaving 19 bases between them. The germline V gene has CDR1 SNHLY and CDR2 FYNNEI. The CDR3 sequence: CASSPRGMARPTNEKLFF. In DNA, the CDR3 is TGTGCCAGCAGTCCCCGGGGGATGGCCCGACCAACTAATGAAAAACTGTTTTTT. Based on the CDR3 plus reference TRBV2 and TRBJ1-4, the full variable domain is EPEVTQTPSHQVTQMGQEVILRCVPISNHLYFYWYRQILGQKVEFLVSFYNNEISEKSEIFDDQFSVERPDGSNFTLKIRSTKLEDSAMYFCASSPRGMARPTNEKLFFGSGTQLSVL.

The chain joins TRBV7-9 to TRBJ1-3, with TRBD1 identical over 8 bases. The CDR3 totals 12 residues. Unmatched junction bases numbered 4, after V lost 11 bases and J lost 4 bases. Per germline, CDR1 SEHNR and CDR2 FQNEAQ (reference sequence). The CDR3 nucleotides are TGTGCCTTTCGGGACAGGGGAAACACCATATATTTT. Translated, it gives CAFRDRGNTIYF.

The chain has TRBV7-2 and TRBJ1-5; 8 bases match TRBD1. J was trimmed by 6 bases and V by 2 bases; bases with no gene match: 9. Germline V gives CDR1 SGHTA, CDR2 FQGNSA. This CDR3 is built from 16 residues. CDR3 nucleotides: TGTGCCAGCAGCTTAAATGGACAGGGCTGGAGTCAGCCCCAGCATTTT. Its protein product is CASSLNGQGWSQPQHF.

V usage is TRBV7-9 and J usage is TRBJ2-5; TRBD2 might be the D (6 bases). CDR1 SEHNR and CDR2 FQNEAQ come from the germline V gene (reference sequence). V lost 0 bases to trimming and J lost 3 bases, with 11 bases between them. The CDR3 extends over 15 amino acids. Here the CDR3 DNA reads TGTGCCAGCAGCTTAGCGGGACTTGATAAAGAGACCCAGTACTTC. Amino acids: CASSLAGLDKETQYF.

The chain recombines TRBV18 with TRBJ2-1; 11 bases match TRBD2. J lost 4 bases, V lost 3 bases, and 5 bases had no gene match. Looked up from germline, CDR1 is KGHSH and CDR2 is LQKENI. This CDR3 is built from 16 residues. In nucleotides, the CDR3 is TGTGCCAGCTCACCGACCGGGACTAGCGGTTACAATGAGCAGTTCTTC. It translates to CASSPTGTSGYNEQFF.

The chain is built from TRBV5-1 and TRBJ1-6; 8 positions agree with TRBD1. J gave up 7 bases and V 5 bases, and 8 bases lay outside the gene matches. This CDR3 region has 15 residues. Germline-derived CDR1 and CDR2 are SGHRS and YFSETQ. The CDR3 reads CASSLDRGGNSPLHF. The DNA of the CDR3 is TGCGCCAGCAGTCTTGACAGGGGTGGAAATTCACCCCTCCACTTT.

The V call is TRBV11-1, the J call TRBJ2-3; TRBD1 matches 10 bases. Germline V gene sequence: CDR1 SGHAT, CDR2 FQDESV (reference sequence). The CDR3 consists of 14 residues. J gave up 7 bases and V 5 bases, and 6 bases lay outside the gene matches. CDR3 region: CASSPRTGGHTQYF. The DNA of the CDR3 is TGTGCCAGCAGCCCGCGGACAGGGGGGCATACGCAGTATTTT.

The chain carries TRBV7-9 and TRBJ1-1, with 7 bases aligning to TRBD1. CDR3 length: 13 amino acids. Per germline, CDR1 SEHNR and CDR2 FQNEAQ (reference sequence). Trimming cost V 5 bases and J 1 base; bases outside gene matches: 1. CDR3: CASSRDRNTEAFF. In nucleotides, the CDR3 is TGTGCCAGCAGCCGGGACAGGAACACTGAAGCTTTCTTT.

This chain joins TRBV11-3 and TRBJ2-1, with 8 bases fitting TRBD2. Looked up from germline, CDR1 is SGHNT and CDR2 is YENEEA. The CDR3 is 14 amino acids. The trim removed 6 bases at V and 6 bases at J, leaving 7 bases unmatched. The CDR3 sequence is CASSPGLGRNEQFF. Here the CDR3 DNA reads TGTGCCAGCAGTCCGGGACTAGGACGCAATGAGCAGTTCTTC.